This TCR beta chain is drawn from a study of a mutant IDH1 vaccine in newly diagnosed glioma. Study details: Patients had received radiotherapy, temozolomide, or both previously, most receiving both. Study outcomes and limitations: Top-clonotype changes in peripheral T cells seemed unrelated to pseudoprogression.

Time point of the sample: baseline, week 1 (first vaccination visit). Sample treatment: pre-vaccination baseline after standard-of-care therapy. A note on this clone: The antigen is not known.

The table came from immunoSEQ multiplex PCR; TCRdb's copy has only in-frame clones and leaves some out. The data contain over 25,000 clones, more than 85% of them seen just once; the ten biggest clones take up around 4.9%. The receptor comes from a middle-aged woman with glioma. The material sequenced was PBMCs, taken from a glioma patient treated with radiotherapy, temozolomide or both.

The CDR3 loop reads CASSPPRTGLNTEAFF. The CDR3, as DNA: TGTGCCAGCTCACCACCGCGGACAGGCCTGAACACTGAAGCTTTCTTT. The chain carries TRBV18 and TRBJ1-1; TRBD1 agrees at 7 bases. Germline V gene lookup returns CDR1 KGHSH and CDR2 LQKENI. The length of the CDR3 is 16 residues. Trimming took 0 bases from V and 0 from J; bases not matched to a gene: 4.